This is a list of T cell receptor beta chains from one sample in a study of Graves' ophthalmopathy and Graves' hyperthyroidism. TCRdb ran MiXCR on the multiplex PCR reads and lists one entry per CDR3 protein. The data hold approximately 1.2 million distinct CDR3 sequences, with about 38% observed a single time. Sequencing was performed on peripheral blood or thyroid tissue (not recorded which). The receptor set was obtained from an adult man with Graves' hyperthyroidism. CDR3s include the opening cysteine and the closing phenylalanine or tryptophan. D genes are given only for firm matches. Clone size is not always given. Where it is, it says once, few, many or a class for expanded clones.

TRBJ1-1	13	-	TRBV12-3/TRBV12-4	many	TGCGCCAGCAGCTTGGCGACGAACACTGAAGCTTTCTTT	CASSLATNTEAFF
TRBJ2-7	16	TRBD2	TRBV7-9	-	TGCGCCAGCAGCCCCACCGTGGCTAGCGGGAGACGCGAGCAGTACTTC	CASSPTVASGRREQYF
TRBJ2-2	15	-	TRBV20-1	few	TGCAGTGCTAGAGGAAGCGGGCGGAACACCGGGGAGCTGTTTTTT	CSARGSGRNTGELFF
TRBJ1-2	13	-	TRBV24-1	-	TGTGCCACCAGTGATCTCAGGAGGGATGGCTACACCTTC	CATSDLRRDGYTF
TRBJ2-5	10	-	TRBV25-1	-	TGTGCCAGCTTAGGAGTGACCCAGTACTTC	CASLGVTQYF
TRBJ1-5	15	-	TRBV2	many	TGTGCCAGCAGTGAGTACGGATATAGCAATCAGCCCCAGCATTTT	CASSEYGYSNQPQHF
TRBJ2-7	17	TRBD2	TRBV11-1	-	TGTGCCAGCAGCACGGGGATCACACCGGGACTAGCCTACGAGCAGTACTTC	CASSTGITPGLAYEQYF
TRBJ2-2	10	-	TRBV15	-	TGTGCCACCAGCAGAGGGGAGCTGTTTTTT	CATSRGELFF
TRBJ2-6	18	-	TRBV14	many	TGTGCCAGCAGCCAACGACTAGGGGGCGGCTCTGGGGCCAACGTCCTGACTTTC	CASSQRLGGGSGANVLTF
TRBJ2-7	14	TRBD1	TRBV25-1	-	TGTGCCAGCAGCGTAGGGGGCCAGGGTCGCGAGCAGTACTTC	CASSVGGQGREQYF
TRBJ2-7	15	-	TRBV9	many	TGTGCCAGCAGCGTAGGTTCCCGGGGGCAGAACGAGCAGTACTTC	CASSVGSRGQNEQYF
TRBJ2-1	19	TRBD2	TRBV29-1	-	TGCAGCGCCCCTTGGACCGGTTTGCGCGGCGGGAGGACGACACGTGAGCAGTTCTTC	CSAPWTGLRGGRTTREQFF
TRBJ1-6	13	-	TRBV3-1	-	TGTGCCAGCAGTCGCAGGGGTAATTCACCCCTCCACTTT	CASSRRGNSPLHF
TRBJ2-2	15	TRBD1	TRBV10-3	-	TGTGCCATCAGTGGGACAGGGGGCGCGACCGGGGAGCTGTTTTTT	CAISGTGGATGELFF
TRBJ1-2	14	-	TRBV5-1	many	TGCGCCAGCAGCGACTCCTCCGTAACCTATGGCTACACCTTC	CASSDSSVTYGYTF
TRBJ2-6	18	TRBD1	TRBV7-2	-	TGTGCCAGCAGCCAAGGGACAGGGGGTAGCTCTGGGGCCAACGTCCTGACTTTC	CASSQGTGGSSGANVLTF
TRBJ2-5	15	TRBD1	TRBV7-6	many	TGTGCCAGCAGCTTAAGCAGGGGGCCTCAAGAGACCCAGTACTTC	CASSLSRGPQETQYF
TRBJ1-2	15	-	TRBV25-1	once	TGTGCCAGCAGACCCGTCCGGGACAACTTCTATGGCCACACCTTC	CASRPVRDNFYGHTF
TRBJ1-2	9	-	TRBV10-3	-	TGTGCCATCCAAGGGGGGTACACCTTC	CAIQGGYTF
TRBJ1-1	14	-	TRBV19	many	TGTGCCAGTACCCCACGGGGAGTGAGCACTGAAGCTTTCTTT	CASTPRGVSTEAFF
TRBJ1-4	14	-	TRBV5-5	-	TGTGCCAGCAGCTTGGAAGGGGTGTGGGAAAAACTGTTTTTT	CASSLEGVWEKLFF
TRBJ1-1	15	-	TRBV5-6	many	TGTGCCAGCAGCTTGGGGGGACCCACAAGGACTGAAGCTTTCTTT	CASSLGGPTRTEAFF
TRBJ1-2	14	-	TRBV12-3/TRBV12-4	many	TGTGCCAGCACCCGGGGAGGGGGGGGATATGGCTACACCTTC	CASTRGGGGYGYTF
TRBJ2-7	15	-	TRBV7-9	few	TGTGCCAGCAGCTTGTCTTCAGGGGCACCCTACGAGCAGTACTTC	CASSLSSGAPYEQYF
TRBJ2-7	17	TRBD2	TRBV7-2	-	TGTGCCAGCAGCTTAGGGGGAGCGGGGACCCCCATTTACGAGCAGTACTTC	CASSLGGAGTPIYEQYF
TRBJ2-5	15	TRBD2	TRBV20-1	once	TGCAGTGCTGCGGACATAGTGGAGGGAGGGCCCCCCCAGTACTTC	CSAADIVEGGPPQYF
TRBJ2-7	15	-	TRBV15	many	TGTGCCACCAGCAGAGATCAAGGACAGACCTACGAGCAGTACTTC	CATSRDQGQTYEQYF
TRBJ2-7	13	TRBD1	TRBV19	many	TGTGCCAGTAGTATACAGACAGGGCACGAGCAGTACTTC	CASSIQTGHEQYF
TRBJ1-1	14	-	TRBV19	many	TGTGCCAGTGCTAACTCGGACCGGTCACATGAAGCTTTCTTT	CASANSDRSHEAFF
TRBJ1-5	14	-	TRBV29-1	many	TGCAGCGTCAGTAAGGGAGGGCGCGATCAGCCCCAGCATTTT	CSVSKGGRDQPQHF
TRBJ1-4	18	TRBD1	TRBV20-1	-	TGCAGTGCGAGTAAACTAGGGACAGGGGGAACGTTGAATGAAAAACTGTTTTTT	CSASKLGTGGTLNEKLFF
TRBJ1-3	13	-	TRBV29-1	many	TGCAGCGTTGGTGGGCAGCCTGGAAACACCATATATTTT	CSVGGQPGNTIYF
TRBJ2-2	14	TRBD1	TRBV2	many	TGTGCCAGCAAAAACAGGGGGCCCGTAGGGGAGCTGTTTTTT	CASKNRGPVGELFF
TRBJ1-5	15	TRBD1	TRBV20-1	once	TGCAGTGCTAGAGATGGGACAGAGGGTAATCAGCCCCAGCATTTT	CSARDGTEGNQPQHF
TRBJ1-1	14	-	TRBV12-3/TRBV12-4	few	TGTGCCAGCAGTTTAGAAGGGGTCTGGACTGAAGCTTTCTTT	CASSLEGVWTEAFF
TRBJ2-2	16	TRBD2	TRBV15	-	TGTGCCACCAGCAGAGATCGTACGGGAGGAAGCGGGGAGCTGTTTTTT	CATSRDRTGGSGELFF
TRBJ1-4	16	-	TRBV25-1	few	TGTGCCAGCAGCTTTGGGGAGACAGTCTGGAGTGAAAAACTGTTTTTT	CASSFGETVWSEKLFF
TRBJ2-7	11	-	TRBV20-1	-	TGCAGTGCTCAGCGAGGGGGATCACAGTACTTC	CSAQRGGSQYF
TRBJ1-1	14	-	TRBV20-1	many	TGCAGTGCTAGTTCAGGGGTTAAGAACACTGAAGCTTTCTTT	CSASSGVKNTEAFF
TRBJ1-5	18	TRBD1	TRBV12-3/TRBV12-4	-	TGTGCCAGCAGTCCAGTCGGAGGGACAGGGTGTTGTAATCAGCCCCAGCATTTT	CASSPVGGTGCCNQPQHF